This T cell receptor beta chain is drawn from a study of CD8+ T cells in alopecia areata. The CDR3 has 15 residues. Germline V gene lookup returns CDR1 SGDLS and CDR2 YYNGEE. V was cut by 4 bases and J by 5 bases, with 19 bases left in between. Sequencing templates came from extracted RNA that was reverse transcribed into cDNA. Produced via immunoSEQ multiplex PCR; TCRdb's table is partial and in-frame only. The sample carries around 140,000 clones, approximately 87% recorded once. The chain uses TRBV9 and TRBJ2-7; D call uncertain. The receptor was derived from a human donor with alopecia areata. Sample: CD8+ T cells sorted from blood, taken at week 0. The CDR3 DNA follows: TGTGCCAGCAGCCCCATGGCCTCGGAGAGTGACGAGCAGTACTTC. Translating it yields CASSPMASESDEQYF.